This T cell receptor beta chain derives from a study of control samples from healthy donors and cancer patients. The protocol was immunoSEQ multiplex PCR, while the TCRdb copy is restricted to in-frame clones and leaves out a portion. The sample includes about 160,000 clones, 96% of them seen just once. The CDR3 spans 17 residues. CDR1 and CDR2 from the germline V gene are SGHTA and FQGNSA. Trimming stripped 2 bases from V and 0 bases from J, with 16 bases between. This chain connects TRBV7-2 to TRBJ1-2, with no clear D. The sequence came from a woman aged 30 to 39 in good health. The sequenced material came from blood. Here the CDR3 DNA reads TGTGCCAGCAGCTTATGGATTGGGCCAGACTCTAACTATGGCTACACCTTC. Protein sequence: CASSLWIGPDSNYGYTF.